A selection of T cell receptor beta chains follows, all from one sample in a study of shared clonotypes between healthy human individuals. Measured with immunoSEQ multiplex PCR; TCRdb has only the in-frame clones, and not every one. This sample has about 2,500,000 clones, with around 90% found just once. The material sequenced was naive CD4+ T cells sorted from blood. The receptors shown here come from a man between 18 and 35 years old in good health. Each CDR3 is given without its conserved first and last residue. A D gene is named only where the DNA matches it firmly.

v_gene	j_gene	d_gene	CDR3aa
TRBV10-2	TRBJ2-1	-	ASSEANEQF
TRBV10-3	TRBJ2-3	-	AISESMGGGSTDTQY
TRBV4-1	TRBJ2-2	TRBD2	ASSQWGLAGDTGELF
TRBV25-1	TRBJ2-7	-	ASSEYRGTYEQY
TRBV4-2	TRBJ2-1	-	ASSQDRSGTQQF
TRBV27	TRBJ2-7	-	ASSLVKNGPYEQY
TRBV10-1	TRBJ1-1	-	ASSELDNTEAF
TRBV7-9	TRBJ2-7	-	ASSLAMTALAHYEEQY
TRBV6-7	TRBJ1-1	-	ASSLSWGRSIRRVTEAF
TRBV6-5	TRBJ2-5	-	ASSFRGRQQETQY
TRBV2	TRBJ2-5	-	ARYLETQY
TRBV30	TRBJ1-4	TRBD1	AWSRSGGNNEKLF
TRBV13	TRBJ1-5	TRBD1	ASSFRGKGQPQH
TRBV5-3	TRBJ1-5	-	ARSCLDSNQPQH
TRBV9	TRBJ2-7	TRBD1	ASSPSSGQGIYEQY
TRBV9	TRBJ1-1	-	ASRKGNTEAF
TRBV6-5	TRBJ1-4	-	ASSPQVGGNEKLF
TRBV11-2	TRBJ2-1	-	ASSFRTHEQF
TRBV30	TRBJ1-4	TRBD1	AWTGGGTNEKLF
TRBV11-2	TRBJ2-4	TRBD1	ASSLGRSDREY